This T cell receptor (beta chain) was documented in a study of blood T cell repertoires in COVID-19. Clones were read by immunoSEQ multiplex PCR, and TCRdb kept only the in-frame ones, dropping some. The repertoire holds 150,000 to 180,000 clones, about 80% seen once, with less than 30% in the top ten. Sequenced: peripheral blood. This clonotype was sampled from a woman aged 55-75 years with acute or convalescent COVID-19.

In DNA form, the CDR3 reads TGCAGCGTTTCCTTACAGGGGGCGAACACCATATATTTT. Translated: CSVSLQGANTIYF. The rearrangement uses TRBV29-1 and TRBJ1-3; TRBD1 agrees at 9 bases. The CDR3 has 13 residues. V dropped 5 bases and J dropped 7; count of bases not matched to a gene: 6. The germline gives CDR1 SQVTM, CDR2 ANQGSEA. The whole variable domain, filled in from reference TRBV29-1 and TRBJ1-3, reads SAVISQKPSRDICQRGTSLTIQCQVDSQVTMMFWYRQQPGQSLTLIATANQGSEATYESGFVIDKFPISRPNLTFSTLTVSNMSPEDSSIYLCSVSLQGANTIYFGEGSWLTVV.